This record concerns one T cell receptor beta chain sequence. These data come from a study of T-cell reconstitution after alpha-beta-depleted transplantation in children. CDR3 size: 15 residues. Researchers prepared the TCRbeta library using unique molecular identifiers, the study reports. In TCRdb, the PCR reads were re-called with MiXCR into one record per CDR3 protein. Among more than 550,000 distinct CDR3 sequences listed, more than 9% were seen once. The sequencing used PBMCs from the stem cell graft donor, collected from the stem cell graft. The chain employs TRBV12-1 and TRBJ1-1. TRBV12-1 is reported as a pseudogene. The sequence came from a human donor who donated a stem cell graft to a child with acute myeloid leukemia. CDR3 loop: CARSFGLLNAPAAFF. The CDR3 region has the DNA TGTGCCAGGAGCTTTGGGCTACTCAACGCTCCGGCTGCTTTCTTT.